This T cell receptor beta chain was sequenced in a study of shared clonotypes between healthy human individuals. Study-level information: Three CD4 naive, three CD4 memory, two CD8 naive and one CD8 memory plate were used per donor.

General study results and limits: With few donors, the genetic and exposure-history diversity represented was limited. A handful of donors showed sharing of approximately 5% of naive CD4 clonotypes.

Of note for this clone: What it binds is unknown.

Using approximately 200 ng DNA, about 29,000 T cell genomes, the sorted-subset replicate PCRs were run. Produced via immunoSEQ multiplex PCR; TCRdb's table is partial and in-frame only. The sample yields approximately 940,000 clones, roughly 72% seen once. Trimming removed 5 bases from V and 5 bases from J; junction bases left unmatched: 4. The V gene's germline CDR1 is MNHNY and CDR2 SVGAGI (reference sequence). CDR3 length: 14 amino acids. The chain combines TRBV6-6 with TRBJ1-5; TRBD1 aligns across 9 bases. The origin of this receptor is a man between 18 and 29 years old in good health. Sequenced: memory CD4+ T cells sorted from blood. Subset here: CD45RA-negative fraction. CDR3 region: CASSNRGQYQPQHF. CDR3 sequence (DNA): TGTGCCAGCAGTAACAGGGGGCAATATCAGCCCCAGCATTTT.